A single T cell receptor (beta chain) is shown here with its context. Its antigen is unknown. The sample belongs to a study of shared clonotypes between healthy human individuals. Study-wide findings and caveats: Estimated richness was generally greater in naive than memory subsets.

Profiling relied on immunoSEQ multiplex PCR, and the TCRdb table lists in-frame clones only, not all of them. This table holds approximately 2,000,000 clones, 93% found once. CD45RO-negative CD8 cells positively selected for CCR7 made up the naive population, which excluded terminally differentiated effector memory CD45RA+ cells. The TCR sequence derives from a man younger than 35 in good health. Some clones in this sample may be carry-over from other donors' samples. Sequencing input: naive CD8+ T cells from PBMCs.

The CDR3 loop is CASRGQGWISYNEQFF. CDR3 bases: TGTGCCAGCAGGGGACAGGGGTGGATCTCCTACAATGAGCAGTTCTTC. V is TRBV7-9 and J is TRBJ2-1, with TRBD1 identical over 10 bases. The CDR3 has 16 residues. Germline values: CDR1 SEHNR, CDR2 FQNEAQ (reference sequence). Trimming at V came to 6 bases and at J to 0 bases, leaving 5 bases not matched to a gene.